These 28 T cell receptor beta chains came from one sample sequenced in a study of OX40 agonist ivuxolimab in advanced cancers. The library was made by the immunoSEQ multiplex PCR assay. Drawn from immuneACCESS, this table holds only the in-frame rearrangements with V and J called that TCRdb kept. Clones are partly lost; checked studies trace under half to an unresolved V gene and leave the rest unexplained. This sample holds under 70,000 clones; around 89% were observed only once. Clones ranked in the top ten supply about 1.4% of the sample. Sequencing was performed on CD4+ or CD8+ T cells sorted from blood, taken in a trial of the OX40 agonist ivuxolimab. These receptors all stem from an adult with an advanced solid tumor such as melanoma, head and neck, liver or kidney cancer.

The rearrangement joins TRBV7-8 to TRBJ2-7, with D hard to call. Germline lookup yields CDR1 SGHVS and CDR2 FQNEAQ. CDR3 size: 11 residues. Trimming shortened V by 6 bases and J by 6 bases, and 9 bases separated the two germline ends. The CDR3 sequence is CASSYSGEQYF. The CDR3 nucleotides are TGTGCCAGCAGTTACTCGGGCGAGCAGTACTTC.

The V and J genes are TRBV7-9 and TRBJ2-5, with D unclear. The V end was cut by 3 bases, the J end by 7 bases, with 15 bases between. Germline lookup yields CDR1 SEHNR and CDR2 FQNEAQ (reference sequence). The CDR3 length is 14 residues. CDR3 protein: CASSFWADFGTQYF. CDR3 DNA: TGTGCCAGCAGCTTTTGGGCAGATTTTGGGACCCAGTACTTC.

The chain couples TRBV19 to TRBJ2-5; 7 bases map to TRBD1. The V gene end was trimmed by 5 bases and the J gene end by 2 bases; junction bases not matched to a gene: 2. The V gene's germline CDR1 is LNHDA and CDR2 SQIVND (reference sequence). The CDR3 is 13 residues long. The CDR3 region is CASSPGQQETQYF. The CDR3 nucleotides read TGTGCCAGTAGTCCGGGACAGCAAGAGACCCAGTACTTC.

V is TRBV10-3 and J is TRBJ1-2, with a tentative D call TRBD1 (6 bases). In germline, CDR1 is ENHRY, CDR2 SYGVKD. Trimming removed 3 bases at V and 2 bases at J, with 7 bases between. CDR3 size: 13 residues. CDR3 coding DNA: TGTGCCATCAGTGACAGGGGCAACTATGGCTACACCTTC. The encoded protein is CAISDRGNYGYTF.

This sequence joins TRBV5-5 and TRBJ2-5; D is perhaps TRBD1 (5 bases). The J call may be faulty, since TRBJ2-7 better matches the DNA end. This CDR3 is 13 amino acids long. The germline V gene has CDR1 SGHKS and CDR2 YYEKEE (reference sequence). This CDR3 reads CASSSGLRNEQYF. CDR3 coding DNA: TGTGCCAGCAGCTCAGGGTTAAGGAACGAGCAGTACTTC.

CDR3: CAIRGGYSGANVLTF. CDR3 in DNA: TGTGCCATCAGGGGAGGGTACTCTGGGGCCAACGTCCTGACTTTC. This chain connects TRBV10-3 to TRBJ2-6; 7 bases agree with TRBD2. Germline CDR1 reads ENHRY; CDR2 reads SYGVKD. V lost 6 bases to trimming and J lost 0 bases; unmatched junction nucleotides: 2. The CDR3 is 15 amino acids.

This clone was seen a few times. The chain is built from TRBV19 and TRBJ2-5; D may match TRBD1 or TRBD2 (5 bases each). Germline V gives CDR1 LNHDA, CDR2 SQIVND (reference sequence). The CDR3 consists of 12 residues. With 3 bases removed from V and 7 bases from J, the gap between germline ends came to 9 bases. CDR3 loop: CASSIQGATQYF. The DNA for the CDR3 is TGTGCCAGTAGTATCCAGGGAGCGACCCAGTACTTC.

This clone was counted once. This chain links TRBV7-9 with TRBJ2-2; D not resolved. Germline V gene lookup returns CDR1 SEHNR and CDR2 FQNEAQ (reference sequence). CDR3 size: 13 residues. V was pared by 5 bases and J by 3 bases, with 7 bases between. DNA of the CDR3: TGTGCCAGCAGCCCAATTTACACCGGGGAGCTGTTTTTT. Amino acids: CASSPIYTGELFF.

This clone was observed once. Its ends do not fully match the called genes, so a read error is possible. V and J are TRBV7-7 and TRBJ2-2, with D possibly TRBD1 on 7 matching bases. This CDR3 spans 16 amino acids. Germline-derived CDR1 and CDR2 are SSHAT and FNYEAQ (reference sequence). CDR3 region: CASSPAGQLNTGELFF. CDR3 sequence (DNA): TGTGCTAGCAGCCCCGCGGGACAGCTGAACACCGGGGAGCTGTTTTTT. Based on the CDR3 plus reference TRBV7-7 and TRBJ2-2, the full variable domain is GAGVSQSPRYKVTKRGQDVTLRCDPISSHATLYWYQQALGQGPEFLTYFNYEAQPDKSGLPSDRFSAERPEGSISTLTIQRTEQRDSAMYRCASSPAGQLNTGELFFGEGSRLTVL.

The chain employs TRBV11-1 and TRBJ2-7; D not certain. Trimming removed 2 bases from V and 3 bases from J, with 5 bases in between. The germline gives CDR1 SGHAT, CDR2 FQDESV (reference sequence). This CDR3 contains 12 residues. The CDR3 loop reads CASSLNGYEQYF. For the CDR3, the DNA is TGTGCCAGCAGCTTAAATGGCTACGAGCAGTACTTC.

The genes are TRBV2 and TRBJ2-1; D is uncertain. Germline V gives CDR1 SNHLY, CDR2 FYNNEI. This CDR3 is built from 16 residues. Trimming took off 1 base at V and 0 bases at J, with 10 bases between the two ends. CDR3 protein: CASSEDGYFSYNEQFF. The CDR3 bases are TGTGCCAGCAGTGAAGACGGTTACTTCTCCTACAATGAGCAGTTCTTC.

This chain joins TRBV19 and TRBJ2-1, with 11 nucleotides matching TRBD2. With V trimmed by 0 bases and J by 4 bases, 2 bases remained unmatched. CDR1 and CDR2 from the germline V gene are LNHDA and SQIVND (reference sequence). The CDR3 has 16 residues. The DNA for the CDR3 is TGTGCCAGTAGTATAGAGGCTAGCGGGAGGTACAATGAGCAGTTCTTC. Translating it yields CASSIEASGRYNEQFF.

This CDR3 reads CASSLSQLNTEAFF. In DNA form, the CDR3 reads TGTGCCAGCAGTTTATCCCAGCTGAACACTGAAGCTTTCTTT. The V and J genes are TRBV28 and TRBJ1-1; D unclear. Germline V gene data show CDR1 as MDHEN and CDR2 as SYDVKM. This CDR3 spans 14 amino acids. The germline V and J ends were trimmed by 1 base and 0 bases, with 6 bases remaining between them.

The chain recombines TRBV10-3 with TRBJ2-1; 13 bases fit TRBD2. The CDR3 is made up of 18 amino acids. Unmatched junction bases numbered 14, after V lost 7 bases and J lost 5 bases. Germline assignment: CDR1 ENHRY and CDR2 SYGVKD. The CDR3: CAIKRVTGLAGEDNEQFF. The DNA of the CDR3 is TGTGCCATCAAGAGGGTAACTGGACTAGCGGGAGAAGACAATGAGCAGTTCTTC.

This clone was counted a single time. This chain connects TRBV7-3 to TRBJ2-2, with D possibly TRBD2 on 5 matching bases. The V end was cut by 1 base, the J end by 8 bases, with 11 bases between. This CDR3 is built from 14 residues. Germline V lookup: CDR1 SGHTA, CDR2 FQGTGA. CDR3 sequence (DNA): TGTGCCAGCAGCTTAATTGAGGGAACAGGGGAGCTGTTTTTT. Its protein product is CASSLIEGTGELFF.

The V call is TRBV30, the J call TRBJ2-7; D may be TRBD1 (6 bases). CDR1 is GTSNPN, CDR2 SVGIG, per germline (reference sequence). The V gene lost 2 bases and the J gene lost 5 bases, with 7 bases spanning the gap. The CDR3 has 11 residues. The CDR3: CAWSRQDEQYF. The CDR3 nucleotides read TGTGCCTGGAGTCGACAGGACGAGCAGTACTTC.

This rearrangement joins TRBV25-1 to TRBJ2-5; maybe TRBD1 (6 bases). The CDR3 length is 15 residues. V was pared by 5 bases and J by 1 base, with 14 bases between. Germline V gives CDR1 MGHDK, CDR2 SYGVNS. The CDR3 sequence is CASSNQGFFQETQYF. CDR3 in DNA: TGTGCCAGCAGTAACCAGGGGTTCTTCCAAGAGACCCAGTACTTC.

This chain connects TRBV7-2 to TRBJ1-2; perhaps TRBD1 as D (5 bases). With 5 bases removed from V and 7 bases from J, the gap between germline ends came to 11 bases. There are 12 residues in the CDR3. Per the germline V gene, CDR1 is SGHTA and CDR2 is FQGNSA. The CDR3 sequence is CASSKGFSGYTF. The CDR3 bases are TGTGCCAGCAGCAAGGGGTTCTCTGGCTACACCTTC.

In this sample, this clone turned up a few times. This chain uses TRBV11-2 with TRBJ2-5; D possibly corresponds to TRBD1 (6 bases). Trimming removed 4 bases from V and 7 bases from J, with 25 bases in between. Germline CDR1 is SGHAT and CDR2 is FQNNGV. This CDR3 spans 17 amino acids. The CDR3 spells CASSSQGSGGGRGTQYF. The CDR3 region has the DNA TGTGCCAGCAGCTCTCAGGGGTCGGGCGGTGGAAGGGGGACCCAGTACTTC.

The chain couples TRBV11-2 to TRBJ2-7; no clear D gene. This CDR3 comprises 16 residues. V gave up 6 bases and J gave up 0 bases, with 18 bases separating them. CDR1 is SGHAT and CDR2 is FQNNGV in the germline V gene. Written as DNA, the CDR3 is TGTGCCAGCAGGCCTAGGACCTATATGACCTCCTACGAGCAGTACTTC. Translation gives CASRPRTYMTSYEQYF.

CDR3 region: CATRRYSGTNERNTIYF. The CDR3 DNA reads as TGTGCCACCCGGAGGTACTCCGGGACAAACGAGAGAAACACCATATATTTT. The rearrangement joins TRBV7-6 to TRBJ1-3; a possible D gene is TRBD1 (6 bases). The germline CDR1 and CDR2 sequences are SGHVS and FNYEAQ. The CDR3 has 17 amino acids. Between the trimmed V and J ends, which lost 10 bases and 5 bases, there was a span of 27 bases.

The chain couples TRBV19 to TRBJ1-4, with D perhaps matching TRBD1 (5 bases). Germline assignment: CDR1 LNHDA and CDR2 SQIVND (reference sequence). CDR3 length: 11 amino acids. V lost 7 bases and J lost 10, with 10 bases in between. The CDR3 loop is CASKGSRKLFF. DNA of the CDR3: TGTGCCAGTAAGGGGTCTCGAAAACTGTTTTTT.

The rearrangement uses TRBV5-5 and TRBJ1-4, with D unresolved. The CDR3 contains 15 residues. Germline-derived CDR1 and CDR2 are SGHKS and YYEKEE (reference sequence). The V gene lost 2 bases and the J gene lost 8 bases, with 16 bases spanning the gap. The chain's CDR3 is CASSFNSQRTEKLFF. Here the CDR3 DNA reads TGTGCCAGCAGCTTTAACAGCCAACGTACGGAAAAACTGTTTTTT.

The chain is built from TRBV18 and TRBJ2-2, with D perhaps TRBD1 or TRBD2 (5 bases each). Trimming pared 3 bases from V and 7 bases from J, leaving 15 bases between. CDR1 and CDR2 from the germline V gene are KGHSH and LQKENI. This CDR3 spans 15 amino acids. CDR3 sequence: CASSPPGRASGELFF. The DNA of the CDR3 is TGTGCCAGCTCACCGCCGGGACGAGCGAGCGGGGAGCTGTTTTTT. Looking up the rest from reference TRBV18 and TRBJ2-2 gives the full variable domain: NAGVMQNPRHLVRRRGQEARLRCSPMKGHSHVYWYRQLPEEGLKFMVYLQKENIIDESGMPKERFSAEFPKEGPSILRIQQVVRGDSAAYFCASSPPGRASGELFFGEGSRLTVL.

The rearrangement uses TRBV2 and TRBJ2-7; 7 bases fit TRBD1. This CDR3 is 14 amino acids long. J lost 2 bases, V lost 6 bases, and 7 bases had no gene match. Germline V gives CDR1 SNHLY, CDR2 FYNNEI. This CDR3 is CASSVQGTPYEQYF. DNA of the CDR3: TGTGCCAGCAGCGTACAGGGGACCCCCTACGAGCAGTACTTC.

CDR3 protein: CASSKDRGRSGELFF. The CDR3 DNA follows: TGTGCCAGTAGTAAAGACAGGGGAAGGTCCGGGGAGCTGTTTTTT. The chain couples TRBV19 to TRBJ2-2; 8 bases fit TRBD1. The CDR3 extends over 15 amino acids. Trimming at V came to 4 bases and at J to 6 bases, leaving 7 bases not matched to a gene. Germline values: CDR1 LNHDA, CDR2 SQIVND (reference sequence).

This clone appeared a single time. This chain uses TRBV28 with TRBJ1-2; no clear D. Germline CDR1 MDHEN, CDR2 SYDVKM. Trimming shortened V by 4 bases and J by 4 bases, and 10 bases separated the two germline ends. The CDR3 has 13 amino acids. CDR3 nucleotide sequence: TGTGCCAGCAGTTCTGGCGGGCTCTATGGCTACACCTTC. It encodes CASSSGGLYGYTF.

V gene TRBV18 combines with J gene TRBJ2-7; 8 bases align to TRBD2. Germline V gene lookup returns CDR1 KGHSH and CDR2 LQKENI. The CDR3 length is 16 residues. With V trimmed by 1 base and J by 0 bases, 5 bases remained unmatched. The CDR3 sequence is CASSPLPGTSSYEQYF. For the CDR3, the DNA is TGTGCCAGCTCACCACTTCCCGGGACTAGCTCCTACGAGCAGTACTTC. The entire variable domain, with the rest obtained from reference TRBV18 and TRBJ2-7, is as follows: NAGVMQNPRHLVRRRGQEARLRCSPMKGHSHVYWYRQLPEEGLKFMVYLQKENIIDESGMPKERFSAEFPKEGPSILRIQQVVRGDSAAYFCASSPLPGTSSYEQYFGPGTRLTVT.